This TCR beta chain was identified in a study of CXCR3-negative and CXCR3-positive naive CD8 T cells. General study findings and limits: Similar TRBV-TRBJ usage was seen in naive cells (both CXCR3-negative and CXCR3-positive), but memory cells differed. More hydrophobic TRB CDR3s occurred in CXCR3-positive than in CXCR3-negative naive cells.

UMI-labeled 5' RACE yielded the TRB cDNA libraries. TCRdb reprocessed the 5' RACE reads and reports one entry per CDR3 protein, with no DNA. The sample's table shows about 94,000 distinct CDR3 sequences. For this clonotype: Its specificity is unknown.

CDR3 length: 13 amino acids. Material for sequencing was naive CXCR3+ CD8+ T cells from blood. Noted subset: CD45RO-CCR7+CD27+CD95- naive CD8+ T cells expressing CXCR3 (TNR3+). The genes are TRBV12-3 or TRBV12-4 and TRBJ2-3. The clonotype originates from a human donor in good health. Some clones in this sample may be carry-over from other donors' samples. CDR3 sequence reads: CASSFGSADTQYF.